This TCR beta chain was sequenced in a study of CD8+ T cells in alopecia areata. It was cDNA, reverse transcribed from extracted RNA, that served as the sequencing template. Sequenced by immunoSEQ multiplex PCR; TCRdb stores in-frame clones only, minus some. The sample carries some 180,000 clones, almost 65% recorded once. The sample in question was CD4+ T cells sorted from blood, obtained at week 0. This clonotype was obtained from a human donor with alopecia areata.

Written as DNA, the CDR3 is TGTGCCAGCTCACCCATGAGAACAGATACGCAGTATTTT. Its translation is CASSPMRTDTQYF. The J gene is TRBJ2-3, the V gene TRBV18; D remains unclear. CDR1 is KGHSH, CDR2 LQKENI, per germline. This CDR3 is built from 13 residues. The ends were cut back, 3 bases at V and 3 bases at J, with 7 bases in the middle.